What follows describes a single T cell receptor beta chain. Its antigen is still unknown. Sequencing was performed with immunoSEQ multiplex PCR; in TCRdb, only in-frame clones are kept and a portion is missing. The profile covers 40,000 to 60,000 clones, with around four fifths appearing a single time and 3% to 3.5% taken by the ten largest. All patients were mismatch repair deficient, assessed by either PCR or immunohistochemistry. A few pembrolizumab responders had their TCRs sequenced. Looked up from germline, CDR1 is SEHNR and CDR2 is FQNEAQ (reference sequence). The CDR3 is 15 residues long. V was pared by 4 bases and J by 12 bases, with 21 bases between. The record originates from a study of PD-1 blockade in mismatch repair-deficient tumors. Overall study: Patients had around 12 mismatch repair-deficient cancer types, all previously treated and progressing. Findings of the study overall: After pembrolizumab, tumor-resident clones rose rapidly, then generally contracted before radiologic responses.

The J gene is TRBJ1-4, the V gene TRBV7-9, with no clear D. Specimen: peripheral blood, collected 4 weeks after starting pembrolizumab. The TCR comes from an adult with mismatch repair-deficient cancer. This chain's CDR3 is CASSSNLGAGVELFF. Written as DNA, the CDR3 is TGTGCCAGCAGCTCTAATTTGGGAGCAGGAGTGGAACTGTTTTTT. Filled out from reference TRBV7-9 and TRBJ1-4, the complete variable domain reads DTGVSQNPRHKITKRGQNVTFRCDPISEHNRLYWYRQTLGQGPEFLTYFQNEAQLEKSRLLSDRFSAERPKGSFSTLEIQRTEQGDSAMYLCASSSNLGAGVELFFGSGTQLSVL.